The 26 T cell receptor beta chains listed next were all sequenced from one sample in a study of cytomegalovirus exposure and HLA in healthy donors. The PCR ran on 60 Vbeta and 13 Jbeta primers. Sequenced by immunoSEQ multiplex PCR; TCRdb stores in-frame clones only, minus some. The data show 70,000 to 95,000 clones, with around 84% seen just once and approximately 2% held by the top ten. The sequenced sample consisted of PBMCs. These receptors were taken from a man between 18 and 29 years old in good health and CMV-seronegative.

CDR3 region: CASSLGGAPEAFF. The CDR3 DNA reads as TGTGCCAGCAGCTTAGGTGGGGCCCCTGAAGCTTTCTTT. This chain connects TRBV7-9 to TRBJ1-1; the D gene is possibly TRBD1 (5 bases). This CDR3 contains 13 residues. Trimming shortened V by 1 base and J by 6 bases, and 9 bases separated the two germline ends. In germline, CDR1 is SEHNR, CDR2 FQNEAQ (reference sequence).

The genes are TRBV19 and TRBJ1-2; D call uncertain. Germline CDR1 LNHDA, CDR2 SQIVND (reference sequence). There are 14 residues in the CDR3. Trimming shortened V by 3 bases and J by 0 bases, and 8 bases separated the two germline ends. The CDR3 sequence is CASSIGSSNYGYTF. The CDR3 DNA follows: TGTGCCAGTAGTATCGGTTCGTCTAACTATGGCTACACCTTC.

J is TRBJ1-1 and V is TRBV11-2, with 7 bases aligning to TRBD1. CDR1 and CDR2 from the germline V gene are SGHAT and FQNNGV. V shed 5 bases and J 11 bases; nucleotides not matched to a gene: 14. The CDR3 has 14 residues. CDR3 amino acids: CASSLFRTGQDAFF. DNA for the CDR3: TGTGCCAGCAGCCTTTTTAGGACAGGTCAAGATGCTTTCTTT.

This clone has a handful of counts. The J gene is TRBJ2-7, the V gene TRBV2, with D perhaps TRBD2 (6 bases). V lost 6 bases and J 2 bases, leaving 8 bases between the germline ends. This CDR3 has 12 residues. The germline CDR1 and CDR2 sequences are SNHLY and FYNNEI. The CDR3 DNA reads TGTGCCAGCAGGCGGGAAACCTACGAGCAGTACTTC. This gives the protein CASRRETYEQYF.

The chain uses TRBV9 and TRBJ2-5; 8 nucleotides line up with TRBD2. The end of the DNA aligns better with TRBJ2-7, so the J call may be wrong. The CDR3 covers 17 residues. The germline V gene encodes CDR1 SGDLS and CDR2 YYNGEE. The CDR3 protein is CASSVGPSSSGGYEQYF. The CDR3 region has the DNA TGTGCCAGCAGCGTAGGCCCCTCGTCGAGCGGGGGATACGAGCAGTACTTC.

This rearrangement joins TRBV10-3 to TRBJ1-6; D ambiguous. V was shortened by 6 bases and J by 9 bases, with 15 bases between the two germline ends. Per the germline V gene, CDR1 is ENHRY and CDR2 is SYGVKD. The CDR3 is 14 amino acids. The chain's CDR3 is CAIRLQDEGSPLHF. CDR3 DNA sequence: TGTGCCATCAGGCTCCAGGATGAAGGTTCACCCCTCCACTTT.

The chain carries TRBV4-1 and TRBJ1-3; a weak D match, TRBD1 (5 bases). V was pared by 0 bases and J by 6 bases, with 12 bases between. The V gene's germline CDR1 is MGHRA and CDR2 YSYEKL. This CDR3 has 15 amino acids. CDR3 sequence: CASSQDTAGLNTIYF. The CDR3 bases are TGCGCCAGCAGCCAAGATACGGCAGGGTTAAACACCATATATTTT.

This clone was detected once. The rearrangement uses TRBV6-6 and TRBJ1-6; 10 nucleotides agree with TRBD1. V was clipped by 4 bases and J by 10 bases; unmatched bases: 10. Germline values: CDR1 MNHNY, CDR2 SVGAGI (reference sequence). The CDR3 consists of 16 residues. CDR3 residues: CASSFSGGQGKSPLHF. The CDR3 coding sequence is TGTGCCAGCAGTTTCTCCGGGGGACAGGGGAAGTCACCCCTCCACTTT.

In its sample, this clone was seen a few times. The chain links TRBV5-1 to TRBJ1-1; no clear D. Trimming pared 0 bases from V and 3 bases from J, leaving 6 bases between. In germline, CDR1 is SGHRS, CDR2 YFSETQ. This CDR3 is 13 amino acids long. The CDR3 sequence is CASSLAEDTEAFF. In DNA form, the CDR3 reads TGCGCCAGCAGCTTGGCAGAAGACACTGAAGCTTTCTTT.

J is TRBJ2-1 and V is TRBV5-1, with 7 bases that match TRBD2. This CDR3 contains 17 residues. The germline gives CDR1 SGHRS, CDR2 YFSETQ. After removal of 3 bases from V and 4 bases from J, the junction contained 13 bases not matched to a gene. In nucleotides, the CDR3 is TGCGCCAGCAGCTGGACGATTTTGGCGGGGGATTACAATGAGCAGTTCTTC. Its protein is CASSWTILAGDYNEQFF.

This clone was seen only a few times. The chain is built from TRBV10-3 and TRBJ1-5; D uncertain. Germline CDR1 reads ENHRY; CDR2 reads SYGVKD. The CDR3 has 18 residues. V lost 0 bases and J lost 0, with 15 bases in between. CDR3 amino acids: CAISESKPELYSNQPQHF. CDR3 sequence (DNA): TGTGCCATCAGTGAGTCGAAGCCGGAGCTTTATAGCAATCAGCCCCAGCATTTT.

This chain connects TRBV18 to TRBJ1-1; a possible D gene is TRBD1 (5 bases). The length of the CDR3 is 15 residues. The ends were cut back, 3 bases at V and 7 bases at J, with 18 bases in the middle. Per germline, CDR1 KGHSH and CDR2 LQKENI. The CDR3 here is CASSPSLQVEGEAFF. The CDR3 region has the DNA TGTGCCAGCTCACCGAGTTTACAGGTCGAAGGTGAAGCTTTCTTT.

The chain links TRBV29-1 to TRBJ2-3, with D tentatively TRBD1 (6 bases). Trimming shortened V by 6 bases and J by 5 bases, and 12 bases separated the two germline ends. The CDR3 runs to 12 residues. The germline V gene has CDR1 SQVTM and CDR2 ANQGSEA. CDR3 amino acids: CSVQGLGDTQYF. For the CDR3, the DNA is TGCAGCGTCCAGGGGTTGGGAGATACGCAGTATTTT.

This clone was detected a few times. This chain connects TRBV10-3 to TRBJ1-3; D ambiguous. V was trimmed by 6 bases and J by 0 bases, leaving 12 bases between them. The CDR3 loop spans 15 amino acids. CDR1 and CDR2 from the germline V gene are ENHRY and SYGVKD. CDR3 coding DNA: TGTGCCATCAGATTGACATCCCCCTCTGGAAACACCATATATTTT. Residues: CAIRLTSPSGNTIYF.

The chain has TRBV10-2 and TRBJ2-1, with D possibly TRBD2 on 6 matching bases. This CDR3 comprises 15 residues. V was cut by 7 bases and J by 0 bases, with 13 bases left in between. The germline CDR1 and CDR2 sequences are WSHSY and SAAADI. CDR3 nucleotides: TGCGCCAGCACGTATGCGGGGACCTCCTACAATGAGCAGTTCTTC. It codes for CASTYAGTSYNEQFF.

The V and J genes are TRBV5-6 and TRBJ1-2, with D hard to call. Per the germline V gene, CDR1 is SGHDT and CDR2 is YYEEEE. V lost 6 bases and J lost 5, with 11 bases in between. This CDR3 is built from 12 residues. Written as DNA, the CDR3 is TGTGCCAGCAATTCGGGAATGTATGGCTACACCTTC. Protein: CASNSGMYGYTF.

CDR3 region: CASSQRLRGAGTNEKLFF. The CDR3 nucleotides are TGTGCCAGCAGCCAACGATTAAGGGGCGCAGGAACTAATGAAAAACTGTTTTTT. This rearrangement joins TRBV7-9 to TRBJ1-4; D may be TRBD1 (5 bases). The CDR3 spans 18 residues. V was pared by 5 bases and J by 1 base, with 20 bases between. The germline CDR1 and CDR2 sequences are SEHNR and FQNEAQ (reference sequence).

The chain is built from TRBV2 and TRBJ2-3; D may be TRBD1 (6 bases). There are 14 residues in the CDR3. Between the trimmed V and J ends, which lost 5 bases and 2 bases, there was a span of 11 bases. The germline V gene has CDR1 SNHLY and CDR2 FYNNEI. CDR3 bases: TGTGCCAGCAGTAGAACAGGGCACACAGATACGCAGTATTTT. Its protein product is CASSRTGHTDTQYF.

The chain has TRBV4-1 and TRBJ1-5; a possible D gene is TRBD1 (6 bases). The ends were cut back, 11 bases at V and 6 bases at J, with 17 bases in the middle. The CDR3 is made up of 13 amino acids. CDR1 is MGHRA, CDR2 YSYEKL, per germline. CDR3 nucleotides: TGCGCCGCGGGGGCTAGTCGAGGTCAGCCCCAGCATTTT. The encoded protein is CAAGASRGQPQHF.

This clone was seen a few times. Other DNA variants within this sample encode the same CDR3. V and J are TRBV9 and TRBJ2-5, with 7 positions matching TRBD1. Germline V gene data show CDR1 as SGDLS and CDR2 as YYNGEE. The CDR3 has 14 residues. J was trimmed by 1 base and V by 1 base; bases with no gene match: 1. CDR3 sequence reads: CASSVNRGQETQYF. In DNA, the CDR3 is TGTGCCAGCAGCGTAAACAGGGGCCAAGAGACCCAGTACTTC.

The chain couples TRBV7-9 to TRBJ1-5, with D tentatively TRBD1 (6 bases). Trimming took 5 bases from V and 4 from J, leaving 9 bases between them. The germline gives CDR1 SEHNR, CDR2 FQNEAQ (reference sequence). CDR3 length: 13 amino acids. The CDR3 protein is CASSLQGNQPQHF. Here the CDR3 DNA reads TGTGCCAGCAGCCTACAGGGTAATCAGCCCCAGCATTTT.

This clone was detected a few times. The rearrangement joins TRBV4-2 to TRBJ1-6, with 8 bases lining up with TRBD1. J lost 0 bases, V lost 3 bases, and 10 bases had no gene match. Germline V gene lookup returns CDR1 LGHNA and CDR2 YNFKEQ. The CDR3 is made up of 19 amino acids. DNA of the CDR3: TGTGCCAGCAGCCAGCAGGACAGGGCCTACAGCTCCTATAATTCACCCCTCCACTTT. Translated, it gives CASSQQDRAYSSYNSPLHF.

CDR3 DNA: TGCGCCAGCAGCTTGGATGGAGGCGGCTACACCTTC. Amino acid sequence: CASSLDGGGYTF. The genes are TRBV5-1 and TRBJ1-2; D uncertain. Germline values: CDR1 SGHRS, CDR2 YFSETQ. V was shortened by 0 bases and J by 8 bases, with 8 bases between the two germline ends. CDR3 size: 12 residues.

The J gene is TRBJ2-7, the V gene TRBV5-4, with 7 bases lining up with TRBD2. The germline V gene encodes CDR1 SGHNT and CDR2 YYREEE (reference sequence). CDR3 size: 14 residues. Losses at the gene ends were 0 bases for V and 2 bases for J; bases not matched to a gene: 2. Written as DNA, the CDR3 is TGTGCCAGCAGCTTGGAGGCGGGGGCCTACGAGCAGTACTTC. Translation: CASSLEAGAYEQYF.

The chain combines TRBV12-5 with TRBJ2-1; 14 nucleotides match TRBD2. CDR3 length: 17 amino acids. With V trimmed by 4 bases and J by 5 bases, 7 bases remained unmatched. Per the germline V gene, CDR1 is LGHNT and CDR2 is FRNRAP. The CDR3 here is CASGSPGTSGGHNEQFF. Written as DNA, the CDR3 is TGTGCTAGTGGTTCCCCCGGGACTAGCGGGGGCCACAATGAGCAGTTCTTC.

The chain has TRBV19 and TRBJ2-5, with D possibly matching TRBD2 (5 bases). The tail of the sequence fits TRBJ2-7 better, so the J call may be wrong. CDR1 is LNHDA and CDR2 is SQIVND in the germline V gene (reference sequence). The length of the CDR3 is 14 residues. CDR3 DNA sequence: TGTGCCAGTAGTGCCTCCGGGGTGTACTACGAGCAGTACTTC. Translation gives CASSASGVYYEQYF.